Listed below are T cell receptor beta chains from one sample, sequenced in a study of shared clonotypes between healthy human individuals. The data were produced by immunoSEQ multiplex PCR, yet TCRdb's version contains in-frame clones alone and is incomplete. The data contain 470,000 or so clones, around 73% of them singletons. The sequenced sample was PBMCs. These receptors all stem from a woman aged 40 to 50 in good health. Some clones in this sample may be carry-over from other donors' samples. The CDR3 runs from the conserved cysteine through the conserved F or W. The D gene is left open where the match is weak. Size values are once, few and many counts, or a class for expanded clones, and some rows have none.

>-|TRBV7-2|-|TRBJ2-7
CASSSHPQGGSYEQYF
TGTGCCAGCAGCTCCCATCCACAGGGGGGGTCCTACGAGCAGTACTTC
>-|TRBV10-3|-|TRBJ1-2
CAISGTENNYGYTF
TGTGCCATCAGTGGGACAGAAAATAACTATGGCTACACCTTC
>TRBD1|TRBV12-5|-|TRBJ2-1
CASARTLGQDYNEQFF
TGTGCTAGTGCCCGGACCCTGGGACAGGACTACAATGAGCAGTTCTTC
>TRBD2|TRBV28|-|TRBJ2-2
CASSRPPGLAGTNTGELFF
TGTGCCAGCAGTCGCCCCCCGGGACTAGCGGGTACGAACACCGGGGAGCTGTTTTTT
>-|TRBV18|-|TRBJ2-1
CASSPLSGPPNEQFF
TGTGCCAGCTCACCATTAAGCGGACCTCCCAATGAGCAGTTCTTC
>TRBD1|TRBV6-1|-|TRBJ2-2
CASIKIQGNSGELFF
TGTGCCAGTATAAAAATACAGGGGAATAGCGGGGAGCTGTTTTTT
>-|TRBV28|-|TRBJ2-4
CASSVALGGKGTKNIQYF
TGTGCCAGCAGCGTGGCCTTGGGGGGTAAGGGGACCAAAAACATTCAGTACTTC
>-|TRBV6-1|-|TRBJ1-2
CASSEVGQGYGYTF
TGTGCCAGCAGTGAAGTTGGGCAGGGCTATGGCTACACCTTC
>-|TRBV11-2|-|TRBJ2-3
CASSPLFSTDTQYF
TGTGCCAGCAGCCCCTTGTTTAGCACAGATACGCAGTATTTT
>-|TRBV14|-|TRBJ2-1
CASSQDWPYNEQFF
TGTGCCAGCAGCCAAGACTGGCCCTACAATGAGCAGTTCTTC
>TRBD2|TRBV7-9|once|TRBJ2-7
CASSFGTSGSLTYEQYF
TGTGCCAGCAGCTTTGGGACTAGCGGGAGTCTGACCTACGAGCAGTACTTC
>-|TRBV2|-|TRBJ1-1
CASSEGLGGAFF
TGTGCCAGCAGTGAAGGGCTTGGAGGAGCTTTCTTT
>-|TRBV28|-|TRBJ2-4
CASSFGANIQYF
TGTGCCAGCAGTTTCGGAGCAAACATTCAGTACTTC
>-|TRBV11-1|-|TRBJ2-1
CASSFLYNEQFF
TGTGCCAGCAGCTTTCTATACAATGAGCAGTTCTTC
>-|TRBV18|-|TRBJ1-3
CASSMGGEMKTIYF
TGTGCCAGCTCCATGGGAGGGGAGATGAAGACCATATATTTT
>-|TRBV19|-|TRBJ2-1
CASSITGTRNEQFF
TGTGCCAGTAGTATTACAGGAACGAGGAATGAGCAGTTCTTC
>-|TRBV5-1|-|TRBJ1-4
CASSLGLYPTEKLFF
TGCGCCAGCAGCTTAGGATTGTACCCAACCGAAAAACTGTTTTTT
>-|TRBV6-6|-|TRBJ1-5
CASSVRGRQPQHF
TGTGCCAGCAGTGTAAGGGGCCGGCAGCCCCAGCATTTT
>-|TRBV25-1|many|TRBJ1-5
CASSEYGGGNQPQHF
TGTGCCAGCAGTGAATACGGGGGTGGCAATCAGCCCCAGCATTTT
>TRBD2|TRBV29-1|-|TRBJ2-3
CSVKGLAGSTDTQYF
TGCAGCGTTAAGGGACTAGCGGGGAGCACAGATACGCAGTATTTT
>-|TRBV7-8|-|TRBJ2-1
CASNQGPDRFEQFF
TGTGCCAGCAACCAAGGGCCGGATCGGTTCGAGCAGTTCTTC
>-|TRBV6-6|-|TRBJ1-2
CASSVDRNYGYTF
TGTGCCAGCAGTGTCGACAGGAACTATGGCTACACCTTC
>-|TRBV18|-|TRBJ1-2
CASSLGGDNYGYTF
TGTGCCAGCTCCCTGGGAGGGGACAACTATGGCTACACCTTC
>TRBD2|TRBV19|-|TRBJ2-3
CATRPGLAGASTDTQYF
TGTGCCACCCGACCGGGACTAGCGGGGGCAAGCACAGATACGCAGTATTTT
>-|TRBV30|-|TRBJ2-5
CAWDAGTGGETQYF
TGTGCCTGGGACGCCGGGACCGGGGGAGAGACCCAGTACTTC
>-|TRBV2|-|TRBJ2-7
CASRAYEQYF
TGTGCCAGCAGGGCATACGAGCAGTACTTC
>-|TRBV28|once|TRBJ2-2
CASTGDTGELFF
TGTGCCAGCACAGGGGACACCGGGGAGCTGTTTTTT
>TRBD1|TRBV6-1|-|TRBJ1-6
CASSAARTGGVSPLHF
TGTGCCAGCAGTGCCGCCAGGACAGGTGGGGTCTCACCCCTCCACTTT
>-|TRBV10-3|-|TRBJ2-7
CAISESSAASYEQYF
TGTGCCATCAGTGAGTCGTCGGCGGCCTCCTACGAGCAGTACTTC
>-|TRBV11-2|few|TRBJ1-2
CASSLTGGGATNGYTF
TGTGCCAGCAGCTTAACTGGGGGGGGCGCGACGAATGGCTACACCTTC
>-|TRBV29-1|-|TRBJ2-7
CSVRGYYEQYF
TGCAGCGTGCGGGGTTACTACGAGCAGTACTTC
>TRBD2|TRBV27|-|TRBJ2-7
CASSGIAGGPYEQYF
TGTGCCAGCAGCGGGATAGCGGGAGGCCCTTACGAGCAGTACTTC
>-|TRBV4-3|-|TRBJ2-5
CASSKSGWRQQETQYF
TGCGCCAGCAGTAAAAGCGGGTGGCGTCAGCAAGAGACCCAGTACTTC